The rows below give T cell receptor beta chains drawn from one sample of a study of blood T cells in healthy people across ages. One entry per CDR3 protein, called by TCRdb with MiXCR from the 5' RACE reads. This sample yields 900,000 to 950,000 distinct CDR3 sequences, of which 25% to 30% are seen a single time; about a tenth belongs to the top ten. These same records also appear under a second study, on T cells of mothers and their children.

The sample taken for sequencing was blood. The receptors shown here come from a woman in her thirties or forties in good health. The CDR3 runs from the conserved cysteine through the conserved F or W. The order of the fields is V gene, clone size, D gene, J gene, CDR3 protein, CDR3 DNA. D genes are given only for firm matches. Clone size is given for some rows only: seen once, a few or many times, or a class if the clone is expanded.

TRBV6-5	few	TRBD1	TRBJ1-1	CASSTYGQESTEAFF	TGTGCCAGCAGTACCTACGGACAGGAATCCACTGAAGCTTTCTTT
TRBV27	few	NA	TRBJ1-4	CASSLRPGGKLFF	TGTGCCAGCAGTTTAAGACCCGGAGGGAAACTGTTTTTT
TRBV3-1	many	TRBD2	TRBJ2-7	CASSQGDTSGPYEQYF	TGTGCCAGCAGCCAAGGGGATACTAGCGGGCCCTACGAGCAGTACTTC
TRBV5-1	NA	NA	TRBJ1-4	CASTVNVGQGIEKRFF	NA
TRBV28	many	TRBD1	TRBJ1-2	CASSRDRGRMRQGYTF	TGTGCCAGCAGCCGGGACAGGGGGCGAATGAGGCAAGGCTACACCTTC
TRBV29-1	NA	TRBD2	TRBJ2-1	CSVEDPSGRGDKQFF	TGCAGCGTTGAAGATCCTAGCGGGAGGGGAGATAAGCAGTTCTTC
TRBV29-1	few	NA	TRBJ1-4	CSVSVREDEKLFF	TGCAGCGTTTCGGTCAGGGAGGATGAAAAACTGTTTTTT
TRBV15	few	NA	TRBJ2-6	CATSRDRGSGSMTGANVLTF	TGTGCCACCAGCAGAGATCGGGGCAGTGGGTCGATGACTGGGGCCAACGTCCTGACTTTC
TRBV9	few	TRBD1	TRBJ2-7	CASSAAGTGGNEQYF	TGTGCCAGCAGCGCCGCCGGGACAGGAGGGAACGAGCAGTACTTC
TRBV20-1	NA	TRBD2	TRBJ2-3	CSARGQRETDTQYF	TGCAGTGCTAGAGGACAGCGGGAGACAGATACGCAGTATTTT
TRBV29-1	many	TRBD1	TRBJ2-7	CSVVPGDRGGQYF	TGCAGCGTTGTCCCCGGGGACAGGGGCGGGCAGTACTTC
TRBV24-1	few	TRBD1	TRBJ2-5	CATSDPTGGQETQYF	TGTGCCACCAGTGATCCCACAGGGGGTCAAGAGACCCAGTACTTC
TRBV7-2	many	NA	TRBJ2-7	CASSLESTYEQYF	TGTGCCAGCAGCTTAGAATCGACCTACGAGCAGTACTTC